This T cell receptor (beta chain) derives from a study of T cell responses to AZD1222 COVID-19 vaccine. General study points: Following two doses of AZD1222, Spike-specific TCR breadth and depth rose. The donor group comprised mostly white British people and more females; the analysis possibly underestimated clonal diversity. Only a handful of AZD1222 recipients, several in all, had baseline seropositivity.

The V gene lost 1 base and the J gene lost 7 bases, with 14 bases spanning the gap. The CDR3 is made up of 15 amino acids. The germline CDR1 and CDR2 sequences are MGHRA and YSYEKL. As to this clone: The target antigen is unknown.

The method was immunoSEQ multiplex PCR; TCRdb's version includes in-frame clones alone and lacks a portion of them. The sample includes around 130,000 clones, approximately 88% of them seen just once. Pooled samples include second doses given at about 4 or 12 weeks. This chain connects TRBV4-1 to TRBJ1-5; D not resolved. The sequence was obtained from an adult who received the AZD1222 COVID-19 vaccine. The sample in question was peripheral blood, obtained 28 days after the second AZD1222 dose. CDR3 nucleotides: TGCGCCAGCAGCCAAGTGGAGGGAAAGAGCCAGCCCCAGCATTTT. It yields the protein CASSQVEGKSQPQHF.